This is a list of T cell receptor beta chains from one sample in a study of T cells expressing NK-cell markers. TCRdb reprocessed the 5' RACE reads, keeping one entry per CDR3 protein, no DNA. The sample totals approximately 460,000 distinct CDR3 sequences. Sequencing input: blood T cells: a sorted CD56 or NKG2C T cell subset, CD4+ or CD8+ T cells, or bulk PBMC T cells (not recorded which). The source of these receptors is a woman between 18 and 75 years old in good health. The CDR3 runs from the conserved cysteine through the conserved F or W.

j_call	v_call	cdr3_aa
TRBJ2-5	TRBV29-1	CSVDRTETQYF
TRBJ1-1	TRBV27	CASSSTWDRDEAFF
TRBJ2-7	TRBV20-1	CSARISGTTYEQYF
TRBJ1-5	TRBV27	CASSLSTGGYQPQHF
TRBJ1-2	TRBV19	CASRAVYGYTF
TRBJ2-7	TRBV19	CASSRDRRIDEQYF
TRBJ2-1	TRBV10-2	CASTGGNYNEQFF
TRBJ2-1	TRBV6-5	CASTKNGNEQFF
TRBJ2-2	TRBV20-1	CSARTSGRNTGELFF
TRBJ2-2	TRBV5-1	CASSLRQGDIAELFF
TRBJ2-1	TRBV28	CASSYMPRYNEQFF
TRBJ2-7	TRBV12-3/TRBV12-4	CASSPAGQGSYEQYF
TRBJ2-3	TRBV7-9	CASSWVVVDTQYF
TRBJ2-7	TRBV5-1	CASSLASPLGSYEQYF
TRBJ2-1	TRBV11-2	CASSLGVLAGGSSYNEQFF
TRBJ2-2	TRBV11-1	CASSPGDRGPGELFF
TRBJ2-3	TRBV7-6	CASSLDLAGYTDTQYF
TRBJ1-2	TRBV12-3/TRBV12-4	CASSFYSNYGYTF
TRBJ2-2	TRBV24-1	CATSGSNTGELFF
TRBJ2-5	TRBV6-1	CASTRGQVNQETQYF
TRBJ2-1	TRBV6-1	CASTPPWVPSYNEQFF
TRBJ1-1	TRBV6-2/TRBV6-3	CASSLLPEMNTEAFF
TRBJ1-2	TRBV2	CASRQDSNYGYTF
TRBJ2-6	TRBV4-2	CASSQDSKSGANVLTF
TRBJ1-2	TRBV15	CATSRDGEASYGYTF
TRBJ2-7	TRBV7-2	CASGWAPSSYEQYF
TRBJ2-5	TRBV6-2/TRBV6-3	CASSQDSWETQYF
TRBJ1-5	TRBV7-9	CASSSPGVNSNQPQHF
TRBJ2-2	TRBV5-6	CASQRGVATGELFF
TRBJ2-2	TRBV20-1	CSARGEQANTGELFF
TRBJ2-1	TRBV7-2	CASSLAGGPYNEQFF
TRBJ1-4	TRBV27	CASGSLRGATNEKLFF
TRBJ2-2	TRBV27	CASRNSGNTGELFF
TRBJ2-3	TRBV5-1	CASGGRLTDTQYF
TRBJ1-4	TRBV29-1	CSPMSGEKLFF
TRBJ1-5	TRBV20-1	CSAVPWGASNQPQHF
TRBJ2-7	TRBV7-9	CASSHTGTGESYEQYF
TRBJ2-2	TRBV19	CASSSRGWLFF
TRBJ1-4	TRBV6-2/TRBV6-3	CASAGQGIMSTNEKLFF
TRBJ2-6	TRBV15	CATSTWTGGANVLTF
TRBJ2-1	TRBV5-4	CATRQGGTGEDEQFF
TRBJ2-1	TRBV12-3/TRBV12-4	CASRGLEGEQFF
TRBJ2-3	TRBV7-9	CASSQRQSDTQYF
TRBJ2-2	TRBV11-2	CASSLGAGINGELFF
TRBJ2-5	TRBV29-1	CSVEDAGAQETQYF
TRBJ2-1	TRBV20-1	CSARSGPHNEQFF
TRBJ1-5	TRBV19	CASSIGGGSNQPQHF
TRBJ2-3	TRBV7-9	CASTRSGTNTDTQYF
TRBJ2-7	TRBV20-1	CSARPWGRVPYEQYF
TRBJ1-5	TRBV27	CASKPAGQGRRNQPQHF
TRBJ1-2	TRBV5-1	CASSNVTGSYGYTF
TRBJ1-1	TRBV6-1	CASSESVTNTEAFF
TRBJ2-2	TRBV10-2	CASDAGPGDTGELFF
TRBJ2-1	TRBV29-1	CSALAGQGDNEQFF
TRBJ1-5	TRBV2	CASSEALLGSSNQPQHF
TRBJ2-1	TRBV6-2/TRBV6-3	CASSDRQGTYNEQFF
TRBJ2-1	TRBV19	CASSTGLYGYEQFF
TRBJ2-4	TRBV7-9	CASSPYRGAKNIQYF
TRBJ2-5	TRBV4-1	CASSQPRQGRSETQYF
TRBJ2-5	TRBV7-2	CASSLGLAGAIQETQYF